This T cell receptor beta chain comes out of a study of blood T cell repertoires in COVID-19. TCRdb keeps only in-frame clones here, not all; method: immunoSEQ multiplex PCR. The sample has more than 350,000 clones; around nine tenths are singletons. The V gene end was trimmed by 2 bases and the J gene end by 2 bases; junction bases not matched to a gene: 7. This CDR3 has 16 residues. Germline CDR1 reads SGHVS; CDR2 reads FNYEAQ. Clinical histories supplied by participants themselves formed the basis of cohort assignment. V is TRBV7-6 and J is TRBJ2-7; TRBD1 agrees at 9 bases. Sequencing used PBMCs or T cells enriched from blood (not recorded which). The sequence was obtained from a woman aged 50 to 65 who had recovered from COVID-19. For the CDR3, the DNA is TGTGCCAGCAGCTTACAATTGGGACAGGGACCCTACGAGCAGTACTTC. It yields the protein CASSLQLGQGPYEQYF. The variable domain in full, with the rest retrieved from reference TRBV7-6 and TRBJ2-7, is GAGVSQSPRYKVTKRGQDVALRCDPISGHVSLYWYRQALGQGPEFLTYFNYEAQQDKSGLPNDRFSAERPEGSISTLTIQRTEQRDSAMYRCASSLQLGQGPYEQYFGPGTRLTVT.